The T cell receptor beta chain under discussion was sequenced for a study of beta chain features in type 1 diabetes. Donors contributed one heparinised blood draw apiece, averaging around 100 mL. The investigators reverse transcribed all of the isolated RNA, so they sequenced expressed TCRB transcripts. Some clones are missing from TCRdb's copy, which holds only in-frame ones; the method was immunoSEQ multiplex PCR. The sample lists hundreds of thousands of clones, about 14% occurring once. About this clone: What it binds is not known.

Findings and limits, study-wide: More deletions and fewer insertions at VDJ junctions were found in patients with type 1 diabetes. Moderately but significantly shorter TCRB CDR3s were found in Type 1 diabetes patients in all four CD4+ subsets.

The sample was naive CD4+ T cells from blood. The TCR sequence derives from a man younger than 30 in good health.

DNA for the CDR3: TGTGCCAGCAGTTTATATCGGGGAAGGAGTAACTCCTACGAGCAGTACTTC. Translating it yields CASSLYRGRSNSYEQYF. The genes are TRBV27 and TRBJ2-7, with D perhaps matching TRBD2 (5 bases). CDR1 MNHEY and CDR2 SMNVEV come from the germline V gene (reference sequence). Trimming stripped 1 base from V and 0 bases from J, with 16 bases between. The CDR3 is 17 amino acids.